This T cell receptor beta chain came from a study of shared clonotypes between healthy human individuals. TCRdb's copy holds only in-frame clones and misses some; the assay was immunoSEQ multiplex PCR. Of roughly 500,000 clones listed, 79% are singletons. Those who donated were healthy HIV-negative adults, with no recent acute infections or vaccinations reported. Study observations and caveats: The low donor count limited represented genetic and exposure-history diversity. Deeper or shallower sequencing was expected to change how clonotypes are shared among donors. Sampling involved blood alone; tissue repertoires likely differ.

About this clone itself: Its specificity is unknown.

The CDR3 runs to 15 residues. Germline values: CDR1 SGHKS, CDR2 YYEKEE (reference sequence). Trimming took off 4 bases at V and 7 bases at J, with 17 bases between the two ends. Sequencing input: PBMCs. The rearrangement links TRBV5-5 to TRBJ1-4; no firm D call. The TCR originated in a woman aged 40 to 50 in good health. Some clones in this sample may be carry-over from other donors' samples. The CDR3 spells CASSITPASGEKLFF. CDR3 in DNA: TGTGCCAGCAGCATAACTCCGGCCTCGGGTGAAAAACTGTTTTTT.